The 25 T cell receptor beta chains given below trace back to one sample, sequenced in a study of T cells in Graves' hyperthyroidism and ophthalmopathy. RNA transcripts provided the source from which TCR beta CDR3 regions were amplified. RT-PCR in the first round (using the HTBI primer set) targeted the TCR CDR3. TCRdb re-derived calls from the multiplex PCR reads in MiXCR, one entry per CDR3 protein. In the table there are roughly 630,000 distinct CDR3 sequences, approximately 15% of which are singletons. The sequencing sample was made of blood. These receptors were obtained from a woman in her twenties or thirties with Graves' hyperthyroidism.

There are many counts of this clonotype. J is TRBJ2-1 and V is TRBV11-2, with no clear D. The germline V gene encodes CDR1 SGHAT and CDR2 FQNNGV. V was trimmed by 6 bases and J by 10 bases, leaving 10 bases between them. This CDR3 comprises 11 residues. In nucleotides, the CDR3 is TGTGCCAGCAGTGAATTGGGGGAGCAGTTCTTC. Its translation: CASSELGEQFF.

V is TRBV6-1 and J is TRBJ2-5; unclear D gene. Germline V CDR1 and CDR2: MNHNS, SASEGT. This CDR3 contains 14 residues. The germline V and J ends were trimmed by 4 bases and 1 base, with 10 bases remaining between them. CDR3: CASSAALCQETQYF. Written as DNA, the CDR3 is TGTGCCAGCAGTGCGGCACTTTGCCAAGAGACCCAGTACTTC.

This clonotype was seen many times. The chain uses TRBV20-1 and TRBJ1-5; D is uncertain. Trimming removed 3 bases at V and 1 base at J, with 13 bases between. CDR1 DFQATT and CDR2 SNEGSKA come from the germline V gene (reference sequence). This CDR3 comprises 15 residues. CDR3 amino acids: CSARVDEESNQPQHF. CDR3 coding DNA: TGCAGTGCTAGGGTGGACGAGGAAAGCAATCAGCCCCAGCATTTT.

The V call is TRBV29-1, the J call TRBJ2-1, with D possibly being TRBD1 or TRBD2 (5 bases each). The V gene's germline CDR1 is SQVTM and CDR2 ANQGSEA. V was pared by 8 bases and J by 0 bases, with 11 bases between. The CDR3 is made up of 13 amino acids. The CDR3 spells CSLRGSSYNEQFF. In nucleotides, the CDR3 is TGCAGCCTACGGGGCAGCTCCTACAATGAGCAGTTCTTC.

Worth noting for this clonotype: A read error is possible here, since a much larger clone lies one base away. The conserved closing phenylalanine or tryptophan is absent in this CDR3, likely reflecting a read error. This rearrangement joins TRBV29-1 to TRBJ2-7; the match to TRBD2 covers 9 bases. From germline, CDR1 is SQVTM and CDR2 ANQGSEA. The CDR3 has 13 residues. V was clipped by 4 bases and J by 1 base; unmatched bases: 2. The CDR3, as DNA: TGCAGCGTTGCAGGACTAGCGTCCTACGAGCAGTACTTA. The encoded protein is CSVAGLASYEQYL.

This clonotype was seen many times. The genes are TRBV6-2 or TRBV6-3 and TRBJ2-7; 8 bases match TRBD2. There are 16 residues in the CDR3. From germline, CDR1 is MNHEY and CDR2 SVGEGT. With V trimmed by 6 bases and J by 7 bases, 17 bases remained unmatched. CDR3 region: CASRSDQAGARGEQYF. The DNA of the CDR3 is TGTGCCAGCAGATCCGACCAAGCGGGAGCCAGGGGAGAGCAGTACTTC.

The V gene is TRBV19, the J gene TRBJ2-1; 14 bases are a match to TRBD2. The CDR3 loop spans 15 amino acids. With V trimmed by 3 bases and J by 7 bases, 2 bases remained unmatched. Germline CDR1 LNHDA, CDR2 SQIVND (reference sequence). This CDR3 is CASSIGTSGRNEQFF. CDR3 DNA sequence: TGTGCCAGTAGTATTGGGACTAGCGGGAGAAATGAGCAGTTCTTC.

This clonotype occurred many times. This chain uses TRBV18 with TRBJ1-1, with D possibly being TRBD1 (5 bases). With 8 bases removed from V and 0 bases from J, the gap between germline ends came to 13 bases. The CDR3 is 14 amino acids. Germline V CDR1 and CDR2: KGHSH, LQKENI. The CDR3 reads CASSLRQLNTEAFF. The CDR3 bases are TGTGCCAGCAGCCTACGACAGTTGAACACTGAAGCTTTCTTT.

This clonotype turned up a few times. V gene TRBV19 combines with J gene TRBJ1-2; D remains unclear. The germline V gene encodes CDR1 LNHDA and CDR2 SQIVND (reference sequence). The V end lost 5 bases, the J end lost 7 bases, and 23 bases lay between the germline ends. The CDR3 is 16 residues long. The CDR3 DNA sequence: TGTGCCAGTAGTGCGTCGCAGCCCGAGTTTGGGAGTGGCTACACCTTC. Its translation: CASSASQPEFGSGYTF. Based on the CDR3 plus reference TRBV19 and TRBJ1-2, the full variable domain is DGGITQSPKYLFRKEGQNVTLSCEQNLNHDAMYWYRQDPGQGLRLIYYSQIVNDFQKGDIAEGYSVSREKKESFPLTVTSAQKNPTAFYLCASSASQPEFGSGYTFGSGTRLTVV.

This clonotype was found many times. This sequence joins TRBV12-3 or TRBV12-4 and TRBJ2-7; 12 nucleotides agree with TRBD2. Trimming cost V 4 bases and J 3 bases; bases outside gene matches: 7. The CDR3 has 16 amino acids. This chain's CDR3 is CASSSPSTSGSYEQYF. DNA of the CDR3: TGTGCCAGCAGTTCCCCTTCGACTAGCGGGAGCTACGAGCAGTACTTC.

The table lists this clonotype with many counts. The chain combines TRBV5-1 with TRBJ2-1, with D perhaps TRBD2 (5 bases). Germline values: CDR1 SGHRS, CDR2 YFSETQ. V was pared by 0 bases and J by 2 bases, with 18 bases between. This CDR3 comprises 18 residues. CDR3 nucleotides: TGCGCCAGCAGCTTGGGTCGAAGGAGCGGCAGCCCCTACAATGAGCAGTTCTTC. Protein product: CASSLGRRSGSPYNEQFF.

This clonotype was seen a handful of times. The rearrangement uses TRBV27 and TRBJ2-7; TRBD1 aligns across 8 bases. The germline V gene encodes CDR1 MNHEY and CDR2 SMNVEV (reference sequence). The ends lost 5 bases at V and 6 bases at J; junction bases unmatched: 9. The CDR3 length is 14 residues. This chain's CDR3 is CASSGQGATGEQYF. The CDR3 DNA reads TGTGCCAGCAGTGGGCAGGGGGCTACCGGCGAGCAGTACTTC.

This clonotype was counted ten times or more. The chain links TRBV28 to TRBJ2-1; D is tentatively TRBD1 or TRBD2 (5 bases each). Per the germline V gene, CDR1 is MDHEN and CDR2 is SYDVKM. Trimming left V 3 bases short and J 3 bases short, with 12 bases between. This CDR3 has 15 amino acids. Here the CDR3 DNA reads TGTGCCAGCAGTTTGGGGCGGGTGAACTACAATGAGCAGTTCTTC. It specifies CASSLGRVNYNEQFF.

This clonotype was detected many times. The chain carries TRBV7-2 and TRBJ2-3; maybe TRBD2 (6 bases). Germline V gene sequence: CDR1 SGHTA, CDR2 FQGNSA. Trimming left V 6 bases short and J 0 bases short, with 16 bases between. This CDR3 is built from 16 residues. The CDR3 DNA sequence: TGTGCCAGCAGGATCTCTTTCGGGACTAGCACAGATACGCAGTATTTT. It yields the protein CASRISFGTSTDTQYF.

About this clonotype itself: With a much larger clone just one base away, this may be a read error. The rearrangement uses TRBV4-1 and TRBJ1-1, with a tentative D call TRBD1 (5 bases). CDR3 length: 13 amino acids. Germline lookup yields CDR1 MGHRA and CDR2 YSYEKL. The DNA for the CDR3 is TGCGCCAGCTGCCATGGACAGAACACTGAAGCTTTCTTT. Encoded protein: CASCHGQNTEAFF.

CDR3 DNA sequence: TGTGCCAGTAGTATATCCTCAGGGCCCAATGAGCAGTTCTTC. This encodes CASSISSGPNEQFF. The chain combines TRBV19 with TRBJ2-1; tentative D call: TRBD1 (5 bases). CDR3 length: 14 amino acids. From germline, CDR1 is LNHDA and CDR2 SQIVND (reference sequence). The V gene lost 2 bases and the J gene lost 6 bases, with 11 bases spanning the gap.

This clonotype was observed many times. The chain's CDR3 is CAISGGRTQETQYF. The DNA of the CDR3 is TGTGCCATCAGTGGGGGTAGAACCCAAGAGACCCAGTACTTC. This sequence joins TRBV10-3 and TRBJ2-5; D unclear. Trimming removed 4 bases at V and 1 base at J, with 10 bases between. From germline, CDR1 is ENHRY and CDR2 SYGVKD. CDR3 length equals 14 residues.

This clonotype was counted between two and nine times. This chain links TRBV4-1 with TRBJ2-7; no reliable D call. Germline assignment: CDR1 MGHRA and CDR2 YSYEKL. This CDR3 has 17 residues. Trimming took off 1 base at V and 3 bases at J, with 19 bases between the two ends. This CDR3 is CASSQGQDHPNYYEQYF. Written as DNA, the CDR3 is TGCGCCAGCAGCCAAGGGCAGGACCATCCCAACTACTACGAGCAGTACTTC.

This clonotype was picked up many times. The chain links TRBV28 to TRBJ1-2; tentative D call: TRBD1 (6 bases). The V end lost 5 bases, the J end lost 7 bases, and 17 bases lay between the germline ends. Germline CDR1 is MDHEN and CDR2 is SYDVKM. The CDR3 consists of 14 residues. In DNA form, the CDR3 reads TGTGCCAGCAGTCAGCAAACAGGGTTCGGTGGCTACACCTTC. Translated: CASSQQTGFGGYTF.

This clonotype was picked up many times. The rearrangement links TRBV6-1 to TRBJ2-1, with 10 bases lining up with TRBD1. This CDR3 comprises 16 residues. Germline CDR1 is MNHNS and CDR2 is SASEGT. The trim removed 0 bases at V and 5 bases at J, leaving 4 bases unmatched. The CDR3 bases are TGTGCCAGCAGTGAAGCAGGACAGGGGGGCCACAATGAGCAGTTCTTC. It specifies CASSEAGQGGHNEQFF.

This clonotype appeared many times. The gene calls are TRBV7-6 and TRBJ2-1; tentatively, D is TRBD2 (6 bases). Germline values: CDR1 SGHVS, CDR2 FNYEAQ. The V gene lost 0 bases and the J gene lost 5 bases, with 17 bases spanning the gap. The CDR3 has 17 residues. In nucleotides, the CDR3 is TGTGCCAGCAGCTTAGCGGCGGGGTGGGGGACCCACAATGAGCAGTTCTTC. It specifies CASSLAAGWGTHNEQFF.

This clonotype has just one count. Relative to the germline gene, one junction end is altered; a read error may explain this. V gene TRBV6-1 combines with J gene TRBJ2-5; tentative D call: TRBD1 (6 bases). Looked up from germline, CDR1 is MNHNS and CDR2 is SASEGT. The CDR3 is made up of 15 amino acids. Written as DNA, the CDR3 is TGTGCCAGCAAGGGGGACAAATGGTACCAAGAGACCCGGTACTTC. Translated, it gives CASKGDKWYQETRYF.

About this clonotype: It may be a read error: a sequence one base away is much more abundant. DNA for the CDR3: TGTGCCAGCAGCCAGGACGCAATTTCCTACGAGCAGTACTTC. This encodes CASSQDAISYEQYF. V usage is TRBV3-1 and J usage is TRBJ2-7, with unresolved D. Germline loops: CDR1 LGHDT, CDR2 YNNKEL (reference sequence). Trimming shortened V by 3 bases and J by 1 base, and 10 bases separated the two germline ends. CDR3 length: 14 amino acids.

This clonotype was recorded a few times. The CDR3 sequence is CASSYRLGGSSDTQYF. The CDR3 DNA reads as TGTGCCAGCAGTTACCGTCTGGGCGGGAGTTCAGATACGCAGTATTTT. The chain couples TRBV6-6 to TRBJ2-3; TRBD2 matches at 7 bases. The CDR3 is 16 amino acids. Unmatched junction bases numbered 9, after V lost 2 bases and J lost 4 bases. CDR1 is MNHNY and CDR2 is SVGAGI in the germline V gene (reference sequence).

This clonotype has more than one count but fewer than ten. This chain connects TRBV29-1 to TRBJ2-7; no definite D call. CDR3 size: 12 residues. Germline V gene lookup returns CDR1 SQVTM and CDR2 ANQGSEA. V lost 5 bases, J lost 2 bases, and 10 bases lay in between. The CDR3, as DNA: TGCAGCGTTTCAAGAGGAGCCTACGAGCAGTACTTC. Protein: CSVSRGAYEQYF.